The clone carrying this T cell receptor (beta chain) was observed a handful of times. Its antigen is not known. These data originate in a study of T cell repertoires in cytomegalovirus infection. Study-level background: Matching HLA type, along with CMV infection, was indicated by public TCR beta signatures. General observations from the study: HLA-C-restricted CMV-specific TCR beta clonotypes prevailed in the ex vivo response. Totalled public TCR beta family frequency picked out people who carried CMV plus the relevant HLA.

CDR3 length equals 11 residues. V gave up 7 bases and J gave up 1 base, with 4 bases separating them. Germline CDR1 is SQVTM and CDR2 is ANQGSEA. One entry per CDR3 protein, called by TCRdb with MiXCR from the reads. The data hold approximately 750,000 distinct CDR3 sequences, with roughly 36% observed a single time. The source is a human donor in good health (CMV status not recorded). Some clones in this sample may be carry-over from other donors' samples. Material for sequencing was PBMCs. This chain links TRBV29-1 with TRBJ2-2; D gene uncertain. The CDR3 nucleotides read TGCAGCGGGCAGAACACCGGGGAGCTGTTTTTT. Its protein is CSGQNTGELFF.